The TCR beta chain described here comes from a study of T cell repertoires in cytomegalovirus infection. Study-wide findings and caveats: Totalled public TCR beta family frequency picked out people who carried CMV plus the relevant HLA.

This clonotype was seen at least ten times. Its antigen is unidentified. MiXCR, run by TCRdb on the reads, gives a single entry per CDR3 protein. Here the sample spans approximately 100,000 distinct CDR3 sequences, under 25% being singletons. V was clipped by 8 bases and J by 7 bases, with 15 bases between them. Germline V gene lookup returns CDR1 MNHNS and CDR2 SASEGT. This CDR3 is built from 13 residues. This chain joins TRBV6-1 and TRBJ2-1; no clear D. The TCR was taken from a human donor in good health (CMV status not recorded). Some clones in this sample may be carry-over from other donors' samples. The sample comprised CD8+ T cells from PBMCs. This CDR3 reads CASGKDGSNEQFF. The CDR3 DNA is TGTGCCAGCGGGAAAGACGGAAGTAATGAGCAGTTCTTC.